This T cell receptor (beta chain) stems from a study of blood T cell repertoires in COVID-19 (dated by TCRdb to about 2020). Broadly, across the study: The collaborator samples originated in the United States, Italy and Spain and spanned the acute and convalescent phases of COVID-19. The material from the prospective study consisted of cDNA or gDNA derived from T cells, B-cell-depleted T cells, or PBMCs. Subjects who had been exposed to COVID-19, were actively infected with it, or had recovered from it provided the deeply sampled blood TCRbeta repertoires that made up the dataset. Samples were obtained from the ongoing ImmuneRACE study (first 160 participants) and from 1,200 or so subjects provided by 6 global collaborators. Nearly every sample came with metadata listing a de-identified subject ID, COVID-19 status, age in years and sex. The repertoires were released in a freely available public database intended as a resource for research on the immune response to SARS-CoV-2. Where HLA class I and class II types were available, the types were taken from metadata supplied by the sample provider, not from assay-based typing. Overall results and qualifications from the work: The quantity of clinical and demographic metadata differed by source and by participant and was supplied without curation.

Participants in the prospective study were aged roughly 18 to 100 years, lived in some 24 United States geographic areas, and enrolled through a virtual design. Cohort assignment in the prospective study relied on participant-reported clinical history from a screening survey and a study questionnaire. ImmuneRACE Cohort 3 recovered participants were defined by two consecutive negative NP/OP PCR tests, healthcare professional clearance, or symptom resolution. Each participant in the prospective study had whole blood, serum and a nasopharyngeal or oropharyngeal swab collected by mobile phlebotomists. Over a roughly 2-month period, participants in the prospective study had the option of providing additional blood draws and questionnaires. Prospective study blood samples were shipped either frozen or at room temperature before DNA extraction. TCRbeta CDR3 regions were amplified from genomic DNA using the immunoSEQ Assay, a bias-controlled multiplex PCR. The published analysis was carried out like this. The number of nucleated cells in each sample was estimated from the amplification of reference gene primers within the assay. Sequence reads were collapsed and filtered to measure the absolute abundance of every unique TCRbeta CDR3 rearrangement. Productive Simpson clonality was computed per sample as the square root of Simpson's diversity index over productive rearrangements. The immuneACCESS repertoire file appears here via TCRdb, limited to in-frame rearrangements. These files lack a portion of the clones; in checked studies, under half of the deficit traces to unresolved V genes, and the cause of the others is not known. V, J and clone size derive from that table, while D and trimming were established from the DNA sequence. The sample table holds approximately 490,000 clones, of which about nine tenths were seen once. Approximately 8% of the sample is held by the ten biggest clonotypes.

The table lists this clone with a count of one. Its target antigen remains unknown. No base quality information exists; no much larger clone differs at one position. The germline ends are 9 bases apart after V is trimmed by 9 bases and J by 5 bases. CDR1 SGHKS and CDR2 YYEKEE are derived from the germline V gene (reference sequence). Spanning cysteine to phenylalanine, the CDR3 consists of 11 amino acids. The kept DNA is CDR3 alone, 33 bases in frame from the first base. Recombination linked TRBV5-5 to TRBJ2-1; the D gene is not confidently resolved. The clonotype was recovered from a woman aged 55-70 years who had recovered from COVID-19. The sequencing sample was made of PBMCs or T cells enriched from blood (not recorded which). The CDR3 reads CATRSDNEQFF. The DNA sequence is given as TGTGCCACCAGGTCAGACAATGAGCAGTTCTTC.